This TCR beta chain was sequenced during a study of shared clonotypes between healthy human individuals. In the study overall: Used for every donor were three CD4 naive, three CD4 memory, two CD8 naive and one CD8 memory plate.

On this clone itself: The antigen is not known.

Study results and limitations: Despite large depth, rarefaction showed incomplete sorted-subset sequencing. Across a handful of donors, naive CD4 shared roughly 5%, naive CD8 more than 3%, memory CD4 over 2%, memory CD8 roughly 0.37%.

This CDR3 contains 12 residues. From germline, CDR1 is MNHEY and CDR2 SVGAGI. V was clipped by 7 bases and J by 0 bases, with 6 bases between them. Naive CD8 isolation took CD45RO-negative cells positively selected for CCR7 and excluded terminally differentiated effector memory CD45RA+ cells. Several immunoSEQ 96-well plates shared each subset's DNA, each plate a replicate. TCRdb's copy holds only in-frame clones and misses some; the assay was immunoSEQ multiplex PCR. The sample yields about 2 million clones, approximately 95% seen once. The chain joins TRBV6-5 to TRBJ2-5; D is undetermined. What was sequenced was naive CD8+ T cells sorted from blood. The receptor comes from a young man in good health. CDR3: CASNGDQETQYF. As DNA, the CDR3 is TGTGCCAGCAATGGGGACCAAGAGACCCAGTACTTC.